The 23 T cell receptor beta chains given below trace back to one sample, sequenced in a study of T cell responses to AZD1222 COVID-19 vaccine (dated by TCRdb to the early 2020s). Libraries came from the immunoSEQ multiplex PCR assay. TCRdb carries this immuneACCESS record with in-frame sequences only. Its versions omit some clonotypes, under half of them owing to an unresolved V gene in the studies checked, with the rest unexplained. The sample table shows 110,000 or so clones, and around 90% are seen once. 7% to 10% of the sample is in the top ten clones. This sample's time point label indicates: baseline before first vaccination. The starting material was peripheral blood, obtained on day 0 of AZD1222 vaccination. These receptors all stem from an adult in good health.

The V call is TRBV6-1, the J call TRBJ1-2; tentative D call: TRBD1 (5 bases). The length of the CDR3 is 15 residues. V lost 2 bases and J lost 0, with 10 bases in between. CDR1 and CDR2 from the germline V gene are MNHNS and SASEGT. The CDR3 DNA follows: TGTGCCAGCAGTGAATTGGGGGGACCTAACTATGGCTACACCTTC. This codes for CASSELGGPNYGYTF.

The chain has TRBV27 and TRBJ1-4; D is possibly TRBD1 (5 bases). The V gene's germline CDR1 is MNHEY and CDR2 SMNVEV (reference sequence). The CDR3 covers 15 residues. Trimming removed 10 bases at V and 8 bases at J, with 23 bases between. CDR3 loop: CATLPRAGGREKLFF. In nucleotides, the CDR3 is TGTGCCACCCTCCCTCGGGCGGGGGGTAGGGAAAAACTGTTTTTT. Looking up the rest from reference TRBV27 and TRBJ1-4 gives the full variable domain: EAQVTQNPRYLITVTGKKLTVTCSQNMNHEYMSWYRQDPGLGLRQIYYSMNVEVTDKGDVPEGYKVSRKEKRNFPLILESPSPNQTSLYFCATLPRAGGREKLFFGSGTQLSVL.

The chain has TRBV10-3 and TRBJ1-1; the match to TRBD1 covers 8 bases. Trimming at V came to 4 bases and at J to 0 bases, leaving 7 bases not matched to a gene. CDR1 is ENHRY, CDR2 SYGVKD, per germline. The CDR3 spans 16 residues. The chain's CDR3 is CAISGTGTTMNTEAFF. The CDR3 bases are TGTGCCATCAGTGGGACAGGGACTACTATGAACACTGAAGCTTTCTTT.

V and J are TRBV27 and TRBJ2-1; weak D call: TRBD2 (8 bases). The CDR3 is 15 residues long. V lost 6 bases, J lost 7 bases, and 19 bases lay in between. Germline CDR1 MNHEY, CDR2 SMNVEV (reference sequence). DNA of the CDR3: TGTGCCAGCAGAGGGGCAGGGGGACTAGAAAATGAGCAGTTCTTC. It translates to CASRGAGGLENEQFF.

This clone was seen more than once but under ten times. The V gene is TRBV15, the J gene TRBJ2-7; 7 positions match TRBD1. Germline V gene data show CDR1 as LNHNV and CDR2 as YYDKDF (reference sequence). With 5 bases clipped from V and 7 bases from J, the junction kept 14 bases outside the gene matches. This CDR3 is 15 amino acids long. This CDR3 reads CATSGPGQRSREQYF. CDR3 coding DNA: TGTGCCACCAGCGGGCCGGGACAGCGGTCGCGGGAGCAGTACTTC.

V usage is TRBV4-2 and J usage is TRBJ1-3; TRBD1 matches at 10 bases. CDR3 length: 19 amino acids. From germline, CDR1 is LGHNA and CDR2 YNFKEQ. V lost 3 bases, J lost 0 bases, and 11 bases stayed unmatched. CDR3 coding DNA: TGTGCCAGCAGCCAGGCACCGGGACAGGGGCAACTCTCTGGAAACACCATATATTTT. As protein: CASSQAPGQGQLSGNTIYF.

V is TRBV7-2 and J is TRBJ2-1, with 7 bases lining up with TRBD2. The CDR3 has 13 amino acids. V dropped 5 bases and J dropped 8; count of bases not matched to a gene: 6. CDR1 is SGHTA, CDR2 FQGNSA, per germline. CDR3 nucleotides: TGTGCCAGCAGCCGATTGACTAGCCATGAGCAGTTCTTC. Translated: CASSRLTSHEQFF.

This clone appeared a single time. The chain has TRBV12-3 or TRBV12-4 and TRBJ2-2; the D is unclear. CDR3 length: 13 amino acids. V gave up 6 bases and J gave up 5 bases, with 10 bases separating them. In nucleotides, the CDR3 is TGTGCCAGCAGCTTTACCAGAACCGGGGAGCTGTTTTTT. Protein product: CASSFTRTGELFF.

DNA of the CDR3: TGTGCCAGCAGTTTCCCCCCCGATGAGCAGTTCTTC. Amino acids: CASSFPPDEQFF. This chain links TRBV6-2 or TRBV6-3 with TRBJ2-1; D is uncertain. CDR3 size: 12 residues. V lost 4 bases to trimming and J lost 8 bases, with 9 bases between them. Germline CDR1 and CDR2: MNHEY and SVGEGT.

This chain connects TRBV15 to TRBJ2-3, with 9 bases lining up with TRBD1. Losses at the gene ends were 4 bases for V and 1 base for J; bases not matched to a gene: 6. The CDR3 has 16 residues. Per germline, CDR1 LNHNV and CDR2 YYDKDF (reference sequence). The CDR3 here is CATSTRTGVGTDTQYF. For the CDR3, the DNA is TGTGCCACCAGCACTAGGACAGGGGTGGGCACAGATACGCAGTATTTT.

This chain uses TRBV19 with TRBJ2-3; TRBD1 agrees at 7 bases. The CDR3 totals 16 residues. V shed 10 bases and J 2 bases; nucleotides not matched to a gene: 15. The germline gives CDR1 LNHDA, CDR2 SQIVND (reference sequence). The CDR3 DNA reads TGTGCCACCAAGAACAGGGGTGCTACCTCCACAGATACGCAGTATTTT. This codes for CATKNRGATSTDTQYF.

This sequence joins TRBV7-2 and TRBJ2-1; D unclear. V was pared by 0 bases and J by 0 bases, with 15 bases between. The CDR3 contains 18 residues. The germline CDR1 and CDR2 sequences are SGHTA and FQGNSA. Here the CDR3 reads CASSLAGKGPSSYNEQFF. The CDR3 DNA reads as TGTGCCAGCAGCTTAGCGGGAAAAGGCCCCAGCTCCTACAATGAGCAGTTCTTC.

This chain uses TRBV28 with TRBJ1-1, with 8 bases lining up with TRBD1. V was clipped by 6 bases and J by 6 bases; unmatched bases: 12. The CDR3 consists of 15 residues. Per the germline V gene, CDR1 is MDHEN and CDR2 is SYDVKM. Written as DNA, the CDR3 is TGTGCCAGCAGGAACAACGCAGGGGGCGCGTCTGAAGCTTTCTTT. Translated: CASRNNAGGASEAFF.

This chain's CDR3 is CAIMAGGTSYEQYF. The CDR3 DNA follows: TGTGCCATCATGGCGGGAGGCACCTCCTACGAGCAGTACTTC. The V call is TRBV10-3, the J call TRBJ2-7, with 8 bases matching TRBD2. V lost 7 bases, J lost 0 bases, and 5 bases stayed unmatched. The CDR3 extends over 14 amino acids. The germline V gene has CDR1 ENHRY and CDR2 SYGVKD.

V is TRBV28 and J is TRBJ2-7; TRBD1 matches at 9 bases. In germline, CDR1 is MDHEN, CDR2 SYDVKM. V was clipped by 0 bases and J by 7 bases; unmatched bases: 4. The CDR3 totals 14 residues. The CDR3 region has the DNA TGTGCCAGCAGTTTATGGGACAGGGGAGGGGAGCAGTACTTC. The encoded protein is CASSLWDRGGEQYF.

This clone has only one observation. J is TRBJ2-1 and V is TRBV5-1; 14 bases are a match to TRBD2. The trim removed 3 bases at V and 7 bases at J, leaving 6 bases unmatched. The CDR3 covers 16 residues. The germline CDR1 and CDR2 sequences are SGHRS and YFSETQ. CDR3 nucleotides: TGCGCCAGCAGCTCCCCGGGACTAGCGGGGGCGAATGAGCAGTTCTTC. Protein product: CASSSPGLAGANEQFF.

This sequence joins TRBV30 and TRBJ2-5; the D is unclear. CDR1 GTSNPN and CDR2 SVGIG come from the germline V gene (reference sequence). The CDR3 has 14 amino acids. With 2 bases removed from V and 4 bases from J, the gap between germline ends came to 14 bases. CDR3 sequence: CAWSNGGGVETQYF. The CDR3 DNA sequence: TGTGCCTGGAGTAACGGTGGTGGGGTAGAGACCCAGTACTTC.

V usage is TRBV9 and J usage is TRBJ1-3; D is unclear. Per germline, CDR1 SGDLS and CDR2 YYNGEE. The CDR3 length is 16 residues. V lost 3 bases and J lost 0, with 13 bases in between. CDR3 nucleotides: TGTGCCAGCAGCGCGGGAAAGACTTACTCTGGAAACACCATATATTTT. It is translated as CASSAGKTYSGNTIYF.

This rearrangement joins TRBV4-2 to TRBJ1-4; D is uncertain. The V gene lost 0 bases and the J gene lost 6 bases, with 11 bases spanning the gap. CDR1 and CDR2 (germline): LGHNA, YNFKEQ. The CDR3 is 15 residues long. The CDR3 DNA reads as TGTGCCAGCAGCCAAGATGGGCAAACCCATGAAAAACTGTTTTTT. Translating gives CASSQDGQTHEKLFF.

The V gene is TRBV5-5, the J gene TRBJ1-3; a possible D gene is TRBD1 (5 bases). CDR1 and CDR2 from the germline V gene are SGHKS and YYEKEE (reference sequence). The germline V and J ends were trimmed by 0 bases and 1 base, with 17 bases remaining between them. This CDR3 contains 18 residues. The chain's CDR3 is CASSLEPPGSWSGNTIYF. In DNA form, the CDR3 reads TGTGCCAGCAGCTTGGAACCCCCAGGGTCCTGGTCTGGAAACACCATATATTTT.

V usage is TRBV12-3 or TRBV12-4 and J usage is TRBJ1-1, with D unresolved. The CDR3 covers 12 residues. V shed 7 bases and J shed 6 bases, with 12 bases lying between them. This chain's CDR3 is CASTSRLAEAFF. The CDR3 DNA sequence: TGTGCCAGCACCTCAAGGTTAGCTGAAGCTTTCTTT.

This rearrangement joins TRBV18 to TRBJ2-5, with 9 bases matching TRBD2. Germline V lookup: CDR1 KGHSH, CDR2 LQKENI. With V trimmed by 6 bases and J by 4 bases, 9 bases remained unmatched. The CDR3 covers 15 residues. The CDR3 sequence: CASSRDSGRIETQYF. CDR3 coding DNA: TGTGCCAGCTCCCGGGACAGCGGGAGGATAGAGACCCAGTACTTC. Full variable domain (missing parts from reference TRBV18 and TRBJ2-5): NAGVMQNPRHLVRRRGQEARLRCSPMKGHSHVYWYRQLPEEGLKFMVYLQKENIIDESGMPKERFSAEFPKEGPSILRIQQVVRGDSAAYFCASSRDSGRIETQYFGPGTRLLVL.

The sample holds one count of this clone. The rearrangement joins TRBV27 to TRBJ1-4, with a weak D call TRBD1 (5 bases). CDR1 is MNHEY and CDR2 is SMNVEV in the germline V gene (reference sequence). This CDR3 region has 13 residues. Trimming removed 3 bases at V and 7 bases at J, with 9 bases between. The CDR3 sequence is CASSLGRSEKLFF. The CDR3 nucleotides are TGTGCCAGCAGTTTGGGACGGAGTGAAAAACTGTTTTTT.